This T cell receptor (beta chain) is from a study of blood T cell repertoires in COVID-19. Background on the study: COVID-19 samples from acute and convalescent phases originated in the United States, Italy and Spain.

Study processing details: Using reference gene primer amplification, nucleated cell counts were estimated. Only in-frame clones appear in the TCRdb table, and some are missing; sequencing was by immunoSEQ multiplex PCR. V and J calls and clone size are those listed in that table; D and trimming were worked out from the DNA. The sample has around 100,000 clones; nearly 90% are singletons. With 3 bases clipped from V and 9 bases from J, the junction kept 13 bases outside the gene matches. Germline CDR1 and CDR2: LGHDT and YNNKEL (reference sequence). This CDR3 contains 16 residues. This sequence joins TRBV3-1 (or the pseudogene TRBV3-2) and TRBJ2-1; 8 bases line up with TRBD1. This sequence originates from a man aged 45-65 years in a cohort sampled during active COVID-19. Material: peripheral blood. The CDR3, as DNA: TGTGCCAGCAGCCAGCTCGGGACTTCAGACAGGGGTGAGCAGTTCTTC. It codes for CASSQLGTSDRGEQFF.